One sample yielded the 5 T cell receptor beta chains listed below, sequenced in a study of cytotoxic CD8 clonotypes in ibrutinib-treated CLL. Profiling relied on immunoSEQ multiplex PCR, and the TCRdb table lists in-frame clones only, not all of them. Here the sample spans tens of thousands of clones, 71% being singletons. Material: PBMCs, obtained after 12 months of ibrutinib treatment. The receptors shown here come from a human donor with chronic lymphocytic leukemia.

This sequence joins TRBV7-3 and TRBJ2-3; D unresolved. Trimming stripped 4 bases from V and 0 bases from J, with 11 bases between. Looked up from germline, CDR1 is SGHTA and CDR2 is FQGTGA. CDR3 length equals 15 residues. The CDR3 bases are TGTGCCAGCAGCTCTATCGGCACGAGCACAGATACGCAGTATTTT. The encoded protein is CASSSIGTSTDTQYF.

The chain is built from TRBV5-6 and TRBJ2-3; the match to TRBD1 covers 7 bases. The J segment lost 5 bases and the V segment lost 3 bases, leaving 6 bases of the junction unmatched. This CDR3 contains 14 residues. The germline V gene has CDR1 SGHDT and CDR2 YYEEEE. CDR3 amino acids: CASSSGTALDTQYF. The CDR3 nucleotides are TGTGCCAGCAGCTCCGGGACAGCACTAGATACGCAGTATTTT. The whole variable domain, remainder taken from reference TRBV5-6 and TRBJ2-3, is DAGVTQSPTHLIKTRGQQVTLRCSPKSGHDTVSWYQQALGQGPQFIFQYYEEEERQRGNFPDRFSGHQFPNYSSELNVNALLLGDSALYLCASSSGTALDTQYFGPGTRLTVL.

The V gene is TRBV5-8, the J gene TRBJ2-2; perhaps TRBD2 as D (5 bases). Germline V gene data show CDR1 as SGHTS and CDR2 as YDEGEE. This CDR3 has 16 amino acids. V was trimmed by 4 bases and J by 0 bases, leaving 13 bases between them. The CDR3 nucleotides are TGTGCCAGCAGCCACGGACTGTTCGCGAACACCGGGGAGCTGTTTTTT. This translates into CASSHGLFANTGELFF. Supplemented by reference TRBV5-8 and TRBJ2-2, the full variable domain reads EAGVTQSPTHLIKTRGQQATLRCSPISGHTSVYWYQQALGLGLQFLLWYDEGEERNRGNFPPRFSGRQFPNYSSELNVNALELEDSALYLCASSHGLFANTGELFFGEGSRLTVL.

The genes are TRBV30 and TRBJ1-1, with unresolved D. Germline V gene data show CDR1 as GTSNPN and CDR2 as SVGIG (reference sequence). This CDR3 contains 15 residues. The ends were cut back, 4 bases at V and 6 bases at J, with 21 bases in the middle. CDR3 DNA sequence: TGTGCCTGGAATCGGCGGCCCGAACTAAGGGCTGAAGCTTTCTTT. This encodes CAWNRRPELRAEAFF.

This clone was detected only a few times. The V gene is TRBV30, the J gene TRBJ2-2, with D perhaps TRBD2 (6 bases). This CDR3 has 13 residues. V lost 5 bases and J 5 bases, leaving 12 bases between the germline ends. Looked up from germline, CDR1 is GTSNPN and CDR2 is SVGIG (reference sequence). In DNA form, the CDR3 reads TGTGCCTGGGACGGGACTCATACCGGGGAGCTGTTTTTT. Translation gives CAWDGTHTGELFF.